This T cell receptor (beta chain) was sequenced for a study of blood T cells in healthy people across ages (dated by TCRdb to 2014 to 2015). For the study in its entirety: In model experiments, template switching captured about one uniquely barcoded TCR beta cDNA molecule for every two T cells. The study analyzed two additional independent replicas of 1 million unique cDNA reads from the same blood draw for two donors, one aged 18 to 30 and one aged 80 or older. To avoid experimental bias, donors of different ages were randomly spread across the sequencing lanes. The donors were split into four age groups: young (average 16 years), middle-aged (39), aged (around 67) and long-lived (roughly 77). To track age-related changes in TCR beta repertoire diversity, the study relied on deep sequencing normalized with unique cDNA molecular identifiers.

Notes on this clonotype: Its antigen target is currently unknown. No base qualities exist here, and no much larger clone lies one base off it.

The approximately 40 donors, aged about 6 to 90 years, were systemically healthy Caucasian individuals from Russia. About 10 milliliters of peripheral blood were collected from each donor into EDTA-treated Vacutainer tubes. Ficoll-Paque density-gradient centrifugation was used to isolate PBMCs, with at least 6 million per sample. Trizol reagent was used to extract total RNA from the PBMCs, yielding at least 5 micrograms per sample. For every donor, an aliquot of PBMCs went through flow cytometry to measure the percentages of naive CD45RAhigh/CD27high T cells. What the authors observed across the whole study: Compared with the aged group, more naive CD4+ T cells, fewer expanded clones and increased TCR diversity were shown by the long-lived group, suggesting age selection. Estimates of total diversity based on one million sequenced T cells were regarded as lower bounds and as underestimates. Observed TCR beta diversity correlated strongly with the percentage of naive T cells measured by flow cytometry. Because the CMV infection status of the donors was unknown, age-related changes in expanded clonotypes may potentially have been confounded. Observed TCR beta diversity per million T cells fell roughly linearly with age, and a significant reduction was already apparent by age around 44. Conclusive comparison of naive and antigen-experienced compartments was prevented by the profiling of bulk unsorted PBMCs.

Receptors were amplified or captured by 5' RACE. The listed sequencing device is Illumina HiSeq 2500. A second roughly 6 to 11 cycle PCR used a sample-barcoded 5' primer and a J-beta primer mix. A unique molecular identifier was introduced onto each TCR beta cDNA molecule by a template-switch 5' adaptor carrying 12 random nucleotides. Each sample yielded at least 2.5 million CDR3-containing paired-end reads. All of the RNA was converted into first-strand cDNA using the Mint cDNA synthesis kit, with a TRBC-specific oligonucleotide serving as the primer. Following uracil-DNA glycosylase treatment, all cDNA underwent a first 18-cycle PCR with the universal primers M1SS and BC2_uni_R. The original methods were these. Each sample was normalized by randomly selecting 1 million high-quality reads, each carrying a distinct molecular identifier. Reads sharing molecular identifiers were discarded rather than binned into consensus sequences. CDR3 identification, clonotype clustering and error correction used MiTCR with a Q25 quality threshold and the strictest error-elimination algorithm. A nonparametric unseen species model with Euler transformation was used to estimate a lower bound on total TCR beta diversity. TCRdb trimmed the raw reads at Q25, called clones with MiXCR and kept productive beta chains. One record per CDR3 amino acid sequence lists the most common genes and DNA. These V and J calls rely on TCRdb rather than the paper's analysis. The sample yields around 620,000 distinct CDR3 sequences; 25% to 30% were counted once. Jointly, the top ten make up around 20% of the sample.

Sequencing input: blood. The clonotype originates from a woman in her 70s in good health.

The sequence in DNA is TGTGCCAGCTCAGACGATAGCACTGAAGCTTTCTTT. Translated, this is CASSDDSTEAFF. The chain was built from TRBV18 and TRBJ1-1; the D gene is unclear. Sequences KGHSH (CDR1) and LQKENI (CDR2) are obtained from the germline V gene. V is cut by 5 bases and J by 4 bases, and the space between the germline ends is 8 bases. The CDR3 runs 12 amino acids, cysteine and phenylalanine included. The sequence is cut down to CDR3 DNA, 36 bases in frame from base 1.